These 27 T cell receptor beta chains were sequenced from one sample in a study of CD8 T cells in Susac syndrome. Reverse transcription of about 0.45 to 1 ug RNA used random hexamers. TCRdb reprocessed the immunoSEQ multiplex PCR reads via MiXCR and lists one record per CDR3 protein. The top ten clones hold around 0.093% of a sample with roughly 200,000 distinct CDR3 sequences, 85% to 95% of them seen once. The sequenced sample consisted of CD4+ T cells from PBMCs. These receptors came from a human donor in good health.

V is TRBV29-1 and J is TRBJ2-7; D may be TRBD1 or TRBD2 (6 bases each). V lost 0 bases to trimming and J lost 6 bases, with 18 bases between them. The length of the CDR3 is 15 residues. The germline V gene encodes CDR1 SQVTM and CDR2 ANQGSEA. In nucleotides, the CDR3 is TGCAGCGTTGAAGACGTGACTAGAGGGGGGTTCGAGCAGTACTTC. Its protein is CSVEDVTRGGFEQYF.

V gene TRBV18 combines with J gene TRBJ2-3; D is uncertain. This CDR3 is 14 amino acids long. CDR1 is KGHSH, CDR2 LQKENI, per germline. V was pared by 3 bases and J by 0 bases, with 7 bases between. Here the CDR3 reads CASSPPVSTDTQYF. CDR3 coding DNA: TGTGCCAGCTCACCCCCTGTCAGCACAGATACGCAGTATTTT.

The chain combines TRBV9 with TRBJ2-3; D ambiguous. Trimming removed 5 bases from V and 0 bases from J, with 10 bases in between. The CDR3 spans 14 residues. CDR1 SGDLS and CDR2 YYNGEE come from the germline V gene. CDR3 DNA sequence: TGTGCCAGCAGTCGACTCCTGAGCACAGATACGCAGTATTTT. Translating gives CASSRLLSTDTQYF.

The gene calls are TRBV27 and TRBJ2-7; TRBD1 matches 7 bases. Germline CDR1 is MNHEY and CDR2 is SMNVEV (reference sequence). V shed 10 bases, J shed 5 bases, and the junction held 14 bases outside the gene matches. The CDR3 runs to 14 residues. CDR3 bases: TGTGCCACCCGTGGCCGACAGGGCAACAACGAGCAGTACTTC. Translation gives CATRGRQGNNEQYF.

This sequence joins TRBV7-2 and TRBJ2-3, with 10 bases fitting TRBD2. Trimming removed 1 base from V and 2 bases from J; junction bases left unmatched: 3. Germline CDR1 SGHTA, CDR2 FQGNSA. The length of the CDR3 is 16 residues. In DNA, the CDR3 is TGTGCCAGCAGCTTAGTGCTAGCGGGGGTCACAGATACGCAGTATTTT. Translating it yields CASSLVLAGVTDTQYF.

This chain joins TRBV29-1 and TRBJ2-3; TRBD1 is a possible D gene (6 bases). The CDR3 totals 14 residues. Trimming cost V 4 bases and J 5 bases, with 16 bases left between them. Germline V gene data show CDR1 as SQVTM and CDR2 as ANQGSEA. This CDR3 is CSVVVVGGGDTQYF. The CDR3 region has the DNA TGCAGCGTTGTGGTAGTAGGGGGTGGAGATACGCAGTATTTT.

This chain connects TRBV20-1 to TRBJ2-3; D unresolved. Trimming removed 5 bases from V and 5 bases from J, with 14 bases in between. Germline V CDR1 and CDR2: DFQATT, SNEGSKA (reference sequence). The CDR3 runs 13 residues. The CDR3 nucleotides are TGCAGTGCTCACCGGGTCTGGGGAGATACGCAGTATTTT. Its translation is CSAHRVWGDTQYF.

This clonotype was seen only once. The chain uses TRBV2 and TRBJ2-3; D possibly uses TRBD1 or TRBD2 (5 bases each). The V end lost 7 bases, the J end lost 5 bases, and 16 bases lay between the germline ends. Germline lookup yields CDR1 SNHLY and CDR2 FYNNEI. CDR3 length equals 14 residues. As DNA, the CDR3 is TGTGCCAGCAAGACCGGGACGGCCCTAGATACGCAGTATTTT. Amino acids: CASKTGTALDTQYF. Supplemented by reference TRBV2 and TRBJ2-3, the full variable domain reads EPEVTQTPSHQVTQMGQEVILRCVPISNHLYFYWYRQILGQKVEFLVSFYNNEISEKSEIFDDQFSVERPDGSNFTLKIRSTKLEDSAMYFCASKTGTALDTQYFGPGTRLTVL.

The gene calls are TRBV19 and TRBJ1-5; 7 bases match TRBD1. The V and J ends lost 8 bases and 2 bases, in that order; junction bases with no gene match: 3. This CDR3 region has 13 residues. Germline lookup yields CDR1 LNHDA and CDR2 SQIVND (reference sequence). CDR3: CASLRGGNQPQHF. Here the CDR3 DNA reads TGTGCCAGTCTCAGGGGGGGCAATCAGCCCCAGCATTTT.

The chain has TRBV27 and TRBJ1-6, with D unresolved. V lost 7 bases and J 0 bases, leaving 19 bases between the germline ends. In germline, CDR1 is MNHEY, CDR2 SMNVEV (reference sequence). This CDR3 has 18 residues. CDR3 sequence reads: CASTVLTSLSSYNSPLHF. The CDR3 DNA sequence: TGTGCCAGCACCGTCCTTACGAGCCTAAGCTCCTATAATTCACCCCTCCACTTT.

This sequence joins TRBV2 and TRBJ2-2, with a possible D match to TRBD1 (7 bases). Germline CDR1 SNHLY, CDR2 FYNNEI. V was clipped by 7 bases and J by 2 bases, with 11 bases between them. The length of the CDR3 is 14 residues. The CDR3 nucleotides are TGTGCCAGCAAGGAGGGGGCTAACACCGGGGAGCTGTTTTTT. It encodes CASKEGANTGELFF.

CDR3 bases: TGTGCCAGCAGCTCGATAGCGGGAGGGAGCGAGCAGTACGTC. Translation gives CASSSIAGGSEQYV. The V gene is TRBV7-9, the J gene TRBJ2-7; 11 positions agree with TRBD2. This CDR3 spans 14 amino acids. Germline loops: CDR1 SEHNR, CDR2 FQNEAQ (reference sequence). Losses at the gene ends were 4 bases for V and 6 bases for J; bases not matched to a gene: 5.

The CDR3 DNA follows: TGCAGTGCCCGCAGTTTGAGCCCCCAGTACTTC. This codes for CSARSLSPQYF. This chain uses TRBV20-1 with TRBJ2-5; D unclear. V lost 6 bases, J lost 9 bases, and 14 bases lay in between. The CDR3 is 11 amino acids. Germline loops: CDR1 DFQATT, CDR2 SNEGSKA (reference sequence).

The chain couples TRBV3-1 to TRBJ1-2; D call uncertain. There are 13 residues in the CDR3. V was trimmed by 5 bases and J by 4 bases, leaving 11 bases between them. Germline CDR1 is LGHDT and CDR2 is YNNKEL (reference sequence). In DNA, the CDR3 is TGTGCCAGCAGCTCACCGGCGAGCTATGGCTACACCTTC. It yields the protein CASSSPASYGYTF.

The chain employs TRBV3-1 and TRBJ2-1; 7 nucleotides match TRBD1. The CDR3 loop spans 14 amino acids. Trimming at V came to 6 bases and at J to 2 bases, leaving 4 bases not matched to a gene. Per germline, CDR1 LGHDT and CDR2 YNNKEL (reference sequence). CDR3 in amino acids: CASSQTGPYNEQFF. In DNA, the CDR3 is TGTGCCAGCAGTCAGACAGGGCCCTACAATGAGCAGTTCTTC.

The chain links TRBV6-2 or TRBV6-3 to TRBJ2-3; D call uncertain. This CDR3 has 14 amino acids. Germline CDR1 reads MNHEY; CDR2 reads SVGEGT. V was shortened by 6 bases and J by 3 bases, with 13 bases between the two germline ends. Here the CDR3 reads CASSLVGRTDTQYF. The CDR3 nucleotides are TGTGCCAGCAGCTTAGTCGGTCGAACAGATACGCAGTATTTT.

The chain has TRBV9 and TRBJ1-2; D unclear. Germline CDR1 and CDR2: SGDLS and YYNGEE. V lost 0 bases to trimming and J lost 2 bases, with 8 bases between them. This CDR3 contains 14 residues. CDR3 amino acids: CASSVAGQNYGYTF. The CDR3 nucleotides are TGTGCCAGCAGCGTAGCTGGGCAGAACTATGGCTACACCTTC.

This chain uses TRBV20-1 with TRBJ2-7, with 9 positions matching TRBD2. The CDR3 runs 14 residues. J was trimmed by 9 bases and V by 0 bases; bases with no gene match: 9. Germline V gene data show CDR1 as DFQATT and CDR2 as SNEGSKA (reference sequence). CDR3 in amino acids: CSARETSGALGQYV. The CDR3 bases are TGCAGTGCTAGAGAGACTAGCGGCGCGTTGGGGCAGTACGTC.

The chain employs TRBV7-2 and TRBJ2-3; D gene uncertain. Germline values: CDR1 SGHTA, CDR2 FQGNSA. V was cut by 4 bases and J by 2 bases, with 10 bases left in between. This CDR3 comprises 14 residues. The CDR3 bases are TGTGCCAGCAGCTCGAGCCAGACCACAGATACGCAGTATTTT. Amino acid sequence: CASSSSQTTDTQYF. Filled out from reference TRBV7-2 and TRBJ2-3, the complete variable domain reads GAGVSQSPSNKVTEKGKDVELRCDPISGHTALYWYRQSLGQGLEFLIYFQGNSAPDKSGLPSDRFSAERTGGSVSTLTIQRTQQEDSAVYLCASSSSQTTDTQYFGPGTRLTVL.

This clonotype was recorded once. A read error may account for a junction end that differs from germline. The chain carries TRBV10-3 and TRBJ1-5; D may be TRBD1 (6 bases). The CDR3 loop spans 13 amino acids. The germline V gene has CDR1 ENHRY and CDR2 SYGVKD. The DNA of the CDR3 is TGTGCCACCAGGGGTATCAGCAGTCAGCCCCAGCATTTT. Encoded protein: CATRGISSQPQHF.

The V call is TRBV3-1, the J call TRBJ2-2; D uncertain. Germline values: CDR1 LGHDT, CDR2 YNNKEL (reference sequence). V was shortened by 7 bases and J by 7 bases, with 16 bases between the two germline ends. This CDR3 contains 14 residues. The CDR3 DNA reads TGTGCCAGCAACCTTCAGGCCGGTGACGGGGAGCTGTTTTTT. Protein product: CASNLQAGDGELFF. The full variable domain, in which reference TRBV3-1 and TRBJ2-2 provide the parts outside the CDR3, is DTAVSQTPKYLVTQMGNDKSIKCEQNLGHDTMYWYKQDSKKFLKIMFSYNNKELIINETVPNRFSPKSPDKAHLNLHINSLELGDSAVYFCASNLQAGDGELFFGEGSRLTVL.

The rearrangement uses TRBV20-1 and TRBJ2-5; D uncertain. CDR3 size: 12 residues. V was cut by 1 base and J by 5 bases, with 8 bases left in between. Germline-derived CDR1 and CDR2 are DFQATT and SNEGSKA (reference sequence). The DNA for the CDR3 is TGCAGTGCTAGAGTGACAACTGAGACCCAGTACTTC. This encodes CSARVTTETQYF.

Written as DNA, the CDR3 is TGTGCCAGCAGCTTGGGACGGTCGAATGAGCAGTTCTTC. Its translation is CASSLGRSNEQFF. V usage is TRBV28 and J usage is TRBJ2-1, with D possibly called TRBD1 or TRBD2 (5 bases each). Germline CDR1 reads MDHEN; CDR2 reads SYDVKM. V was pared by 6 bases and J by 7 bases, with 13 bases between. This CDR3 contains 13 residues. The full variable domain, its missing parts supplied by reference TRBV28 and TRBJ2-1, is DVKVTQSSRYLVKRTGEKVFLECVQDMDHENMFWYRQDPGLGLRLIYFSYDVKMKEKGDIPEGYSVSREKKERFSLILESASTNQTSMYLCASSLGRSNEQFFGPGTRLTVL.

This clonotype was detected once. V is TRBV5-1 and J is TRBJ2-7; D uncertain. This CDR3 has 13 amino acids. V was pared by 2 bases and J by 7 bases, with 13 bases between. The germline gives CDR1 SGHRS, CDR2 YFSETQ. The CDR3 region has the DNA TGCGCCAGCAGCTTCCCGACCCCCGGGGAGCAGTACTTC. It yields the protein CASSFPTPGEQYF.

The genes are TRBV3-1 and TRBJ2-3, with 10 bases aligning to TRBD2. V lost 1 base and J lost 8; bases outside the gene matches: 6. The CDR3 covers 15 residues. The V gene's germline CDR1 is LGHDT and CDR2 YNNKEL (reference sequence). CDR3 sequence (DNA): TGTGCCAGCAGCCAAGGTCGGCTAGCGGGAGCTACGCAGTATTTT. Protein: CASSQGRLAGATQYF.

This chain connects TRBV3-1 to TRBJ1-2; D is uncertain. The length of the CDR3 is 14 residues. V gave up 6 bases and J gave up 0 bases, with 11 bases separating them. CDR1 is LGHDT, CDR2 YNNKEL, per germline (reference sequence). CDR3 nucleotides: TGTGCCAGCAGTCTCCAACAGACTAACTATGGCTACACCTTC. This gives the protein CASSLQQTNYGYTF. The complete variable domain, with remaining parts taken from reference TRBV3-1 and TRBJ1-2, reads DTAVSQTPKYLVTQMGNDKSIKCEQNLGHDTMYWYKQDSKKFLKIMFSYNNKELIINETVPNRFSPKSPDKAHLNLHINSLELGDSAVYFCASSLQQTNYGYTFGSGTRLTVV.

The chain uses TRBV9 and TRBJ1-1, with TRBD1 as a possible D gene (5 bases). The V and J ends lost 4 bases and 0 bases respectively, with 13 bases between them. Germline loops: CDR1 SGDLS, CDR2 YYNGEE. The CDR3 contains 15 residues. CDR3 loop: CASSPWGSMNTEAFF. The DNA for the CDR3 is TGTGCCAGCAGCCCCTGGGGGTCTATGAACACTGAAGCTTTCTTT.